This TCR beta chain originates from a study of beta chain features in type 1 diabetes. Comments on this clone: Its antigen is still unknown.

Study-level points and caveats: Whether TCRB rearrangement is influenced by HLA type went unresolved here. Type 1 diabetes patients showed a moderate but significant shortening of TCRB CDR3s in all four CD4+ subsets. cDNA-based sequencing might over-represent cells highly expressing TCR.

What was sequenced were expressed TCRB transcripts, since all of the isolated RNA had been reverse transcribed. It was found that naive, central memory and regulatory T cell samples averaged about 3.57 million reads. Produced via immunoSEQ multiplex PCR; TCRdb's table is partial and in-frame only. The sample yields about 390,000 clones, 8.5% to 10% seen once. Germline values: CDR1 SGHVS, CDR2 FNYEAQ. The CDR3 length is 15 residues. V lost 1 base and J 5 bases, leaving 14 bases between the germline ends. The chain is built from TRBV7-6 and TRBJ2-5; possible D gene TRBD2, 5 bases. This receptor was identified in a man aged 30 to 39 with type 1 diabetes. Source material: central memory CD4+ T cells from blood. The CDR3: CASSLVPPPGETQYF. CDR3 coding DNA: TGTGCCAGCAGCTTAGTGCCGCCGCCGGGGGAGACCCAGTACTTC.